The entry below describes one T cell receptor (beta chain). Its antigen is unidentified. Collection occurred without any documented infections or immune events in donors. These data are taken from a study of identifying expanded T cells in peripheral blood. Regarding the study as a whole: Variance in clone template counts between approximately two-week samples significantly increased with total template count across all healthy donors. About 1.2 clones differed between technical replicates, versus around 15 and 19 over time.

Generated by immunoSEQ multiplex PCR, the TCRdb table keeps only in-frame clones and is missing some. Of some 97,000 clones in the sample, roughly 88% were seen once. V gave up 0 bases and J gave up 1 base, with 7 bases separating them. In germline, CDR1 is SGHRS, CDR2 YFSETQ. The CDR3 contains 14 residues. The chain couples TRBV5-1 to TRBJ1-1, with unresolved D. The sample was blood. The clonotype comes from a person aged 18 to 75 in good health. CDR3 residues: CASSLVPQNTEAFF. DNA for the CDR3: TGCGCCAGCAGCTTGGTTCCACAGAACACTGAAGCTTTCTTT.